The 22 T cell receptor beta chains presented below share a single source sample, sequenced in a study of cytotoxic CD8 clonotypes in ibrutinib-treated CLL. Some clones are missing from TCRdb's copy, which holds only in-frame ones; the method was immunoSEQ multiplex PCR. The sample lists under 150,000 clones, approximately 90% seen once, with approximately 10% in the top ten. The sequenced sample was PBMCs, obtained after 12 months of ibrutinib treatment. All receptors come from a human donor with chronic lymphocytic leukemia.

The chain couples TRBV6-5 to TRBJ2-1; D is uncertain. V was shortened by 6 bases and J by 0 bases, with 12 bases between the two germline ends. The CDR3 contains 15 residues. The germline CDR1 and CDR2 sequences are MNHEY and SVGAGI. The CDR3, as DNA: TGTGCCAGCAGCCGAAGTTGGAGCTCCTACAATGAGCAGTTCTTC. This codes for CASSRSWSSYNEQFF.

The chain uses TRBV5-1 and TRBJ2-7, with TRBD1 matching over 7 bases. V lost 6 bases and J lost 4; bases outside the gene matches: 7. CDR1 SGHRS and CDR2 YFSETQ come from the germline V gene. CDR3 length: 13 amino acids. The CDR3 here is CASTPQGQYEQYF. CDR3 bases: TGCGCCAGCACACCACAGGGGCAATACGAGCAGTACTTC.

This rearrangement joins TRBV12-5 to TRBJ1-3; D is possibly TRBD1 (5 bases). CDR1 is LGHNT, CDR2 FRNRAP, per germline. V lost 2 bases and J lost 2, with 10 bases in between. The CDR3 contains 15 residues. The CDR3 loop reads CASGLFGGTGNTIYF. CDR3 DNA sequence: TGTGCTAGTGGTTTGTTTGGGGGTACTGGAAACACCATATATTTT. The variable domain in full, with the rest retrieved from reference TRBV12-5 and TRBJ1-3, is DARVTQTPRHKVTEMGQEVTMRCQPILGHNTVFWYRQTMMQGLELLAYFRNRAPLDDSGMPKDRFSAEMPDATLATLKIQPSEPRDSAVYFCASGLFGGTGNTIYFGEGSWLTVV.

The chain carries TRBV9 and TRBJ2-5; D perhaps matches TRBD2 (6 bases). The germline gives CDR1 SGDLS, CDR2 YYNGEE. The V end was cut by 3 bases, the J end by 1 base, with 16 bases between. CDR3 size: 16 residues. CDR3 DNA: TGTGCCAGCAGCGGCCCTGTTGTGGGGGGCCAAGAGACCCAGTACTTC. It yields the protein CASSGPVVGGQETQYF.

The V call is TRBV7-9, the J call TRBJ2-1; the D is unclear. The CDR3 contains 11 residues. From germline, CDR1 is SEHNR and CDR2 FQNEAQ (reference sequence). Trimming left V 5 bases short and J 9 bases short, with 8 bases between. CDR3 loop: CASSPPGEQFF. In DNA, the CDR3 is TGTGCCAGCAGCCCCCCGGGTGAGCAGTTCTTC.

Regarding this clone: At the DNA level, this CDR3 is encoded by other sequences in the same sample as well. J is TRBJ2-7 and V is TRBV11-2; D not certain. CDR1 SGHAT and CDR2 FQNNGV come from the germline V gene. This CDR3 contains 11 residues. V shed 2 bases and J shed 2 bases, with 1 base lying between them. This CDR3 is CASSLTYEQYF. The CDR3 DNA follows: TGTGCCAGCAGCTTAACCTACGAGCAGTACTTC.

V is TRBV7-3 and J is TRBJ2-2, with D maybe TRBD2 (5 bases). CDR1 and CDR2 from the germline V gene are SGHTA and FQGTGA. Trimming took off 3 bases at V and 5 bases at J, with 13 bases between the two ends. This CDR3 has 15 amino acids. CDR3 amino acids: CASSFGGVETGELFF. DNA for the CDR3: TGTGCCAGCAGCTTCGGAGGTGTAGAGACCGGGGAGCTGTTTTTT.

The chain couples TRBV30 to TRBJ1-1; 10 nucleotides line up with TRBD1. The CDR3 runs 18 residues. V shed 2 bases, J shed 3 bases, and the junction held 15 bases outside the gene matches. Germline CDR1 and CDR2: GTSNPN and SVGIG (reference sequence). The chain's CDR3 is CAWSFNLPRTGGDTEAFF. The CDR3 nucleotides read TGTGCCTGGAGTTTTAATTTGCCTAGGACAGGGGGGGACACTGAAGCTTTCTTT. Supplemented by reference TRBV30 and TRBJ1-1, the full variable domain reads SQTIHQWPATLVQPVGSPLSLECTVEGTSNPNLYWYRQAAGRGLQLLFYSVGIGQISSEVPQNLSASRPQDRQFILSSKKLLLSDSGFYLCAWSFNLPRTGGDTEAFFGQGTRLTVV.

The rearrangement uses TRBV21-1 and TRBJ1-3; TRBD1 is taken as the D call from the table, unchecked against the DNA. TRBV21-1 is listed as a pseudogene. The CDR3 extends over 16 amino acids. CDR3 in DNA: TGTGCCAGCAGCAAGGAACAGGGTTTCTGTGGAAACACCATATATTTT. It is translated as CASSKEQGFCGNTIYF.

This chain links TRBV5-1 with TRBJ2-2; a possible D gene is TRBD1 (6 bases). This CDR3 is 14 amino acids long. CDR1 and CDR2 (germline): SGHRS, YFSETQ. V lost 5 bases and J 1 base, leaving 9 bases between the germline ends. The CDR3: CASRRTENTGELFF. The CDR3 nucleotides read TGCGCCAGCAGACGGACAGAGAACACCGGGGAGCTGTTTTTT.

The chain is built from TRBV4-3 and TRBJ2-7; D gene ambiguous. The CDR3 has 14 residues. Germline loops: CDR1 LGHNA, CDR2 YSLEER. V lost 4 bases and J 3 bases, leaving 13 bases between the germline ends. The DNA of the CDR3 is TGCGCCAGCAGCCGGGAACTCCTGGACTACGAGCAGTACTTC. Its translation: CASSRELLDYEQYF.

This chain uses TRBV5-1 with TRBJ2-5, with 13 positions matching TRBD2. Trimming cost V 1 base and J 4 bases; bases outside gene matches: 4. In germline, CDR1 is SGHRS, CDR2 YFSETQ. The CDR3 length is 16 residues. The CDR3 DNA sequence: TGCGCCAGCAGCTTGAGGACTAGCGGGAGTGGAGAGACCCAGTACTTC. As protein: CASSLRTSGSGETQYF.

This chain joins TRBV5-1 and TRBJ2-7, with 13 nucleotides matching TRBD2. CDR3 length: 17 residues. The trim removed 3 bases at V and 2 bases at J, leaving 8 bases unmatched. Germline V gene sequence: CDR1 SGHRS, CDR2 YFSETQ. The CDR3 nucleotides are TGCGCCAGCAGCTACGATGCCGGGACTAGCGGGACCTACGAGCAGTACTTC. Its translation: CASSYDAGTSGTYEQYF.

The chain recombines TRBV6-4 with TRBJ1-5; maybe TRBD1 (5 bases). The CDR3 has 15 residues. The V end lost 3 bases, the J end lost 4 bases, and 13 bases lay between the germline ends. The germline gives CDR1 MRHNA, CDR2 SNTAGT. The CDR3 reads CASSEYAGANQPQHF. The CDR3 nucleotides are TGTGCCAGCAGTGAGTACGCTGGGGCGAATCAGCCCCAGCATTTT.

The chain combines TRBV11-2 with TRBJ2-7; D call uncertain. This CDR3 has 13 residues. Trimming took off 2 bases at V and 2 bases at J, with 7 bases between the two ends. The germline CDR1 and CDR2 sequences are SGHAT and FQNNGV. CDR3 amino acids: CASSLYGTYEQYF. DNA of the CDR3: TGTGCCAGCAGCTTATATGGTACCTACGAGCAGTACTTC.

The chain links TRBV7-6 to TRBJ1-1, with unresolved D. Germline-derived CDR1 and CDR2 are SGHVS and FNYEAQ. V lost 3 bases and J 7 bases, leaving 9 bases between the germline ends. The CDR3 is made up of 12 amino acids. The CDR3, as DNA: TGTGCCAGCAGCTTTGGGGAGGGTGAAGCTTTCTTT. Translating it yields CASSFGEGEAFF.

The chain recombines TRBV15 with TRBJ1-5; D is ambiguous. CDR1 is LNHNV, CDR2 YYDKDF, per germline (reference sequence). V dropped 4 bases and J dropped 0 bases, with 7 bases sitting between them. The CDR3 is 14 amino acids. The CDR3 spells CATSTEYSNQPQHF. CDR3 nucleotides: TGTGCCACCAGCACAGAATATAGCAATCAGCCCCAGCATTTT.

This chain joins TRBV11-3 and TRBJ2-7, with D tentatively TRBD2 (6 bases). Trimming took 4 bases from V and 0 from J, leaving 13 bases between them. Germline V gene data show CDR1 as SGHNT and CDR2 as YENEEA. This CDR3 has 15 amino acids. Here the CDR3 DNA reads TGTGCCAGCAGCTACGGGGGTGCCAGCTCCTACGAGCAGTACTTC. This encodes CASSYGGASSYEQYF.

This clone has a single count. V and J are TRBV19 and TRBJ2-7; 8 nucleotides match TRBD2. Germline loops: CDR1 LNHDA, CDR2 SQIVND (reference sequence). V lost 6 bases, J lost 7 bases, and 14 bases stayed unmatched. CDR3 length: 15 amino acids. The CDR3 spells CASSPSSAGAKEQYF. CDR3 coding DNA: TGTGCCAGTAGCCCATCCTCAGCGGGAGCGAAAGAGCAGTACTTC.

The chain employs TRBV19 and TRBJ2-1, with D hard to call. Trimming shortened V by 2 bases and J by 4 bases, and 12 bases separated the two germline ends. CDR1 and CDR2 from the germline V gene are LNHDA and SQIVND (reference sequence). There are 15 residues in the CDR3. The CDR3 sequence is CASSIRLVEYNEQFF. For the CDR3, the DNA is TGTGCCAGTAGTATAAGGCTAGTAGAGTACAATGAGCAGTTCTTC. Together with reference TRBV19 and TRBJ2-1, the CDR3 gives the full variable domain: DGGITQSPKYLFRKEGQNVTLSCEQNLNHDAMYWYRQDPGQGLRLIYYSQIVNDFQKGDIAEGYSVSREKKESFPLTVTSAQKNPTAFYLCASSIRLVEYNEQFFGPGTRLTVL.

This chain's CDR3 is CASSIGQLYYEQYF. CDR3 DNA: TGTGCCAGTTCAATAGGACAGCTCTACTACGAGCAGTACTTC. This chain joins TRBV19 and TRBJ2-7, with TRBD1 as a possible D gene (6 bases). Germline assignment: CDR1 LNHDA and CDR2 SQIVND (reference sequence). The V gene lost 8 bases and the J gene lost 3 bases, with 17 bases spanning the gap. The CDR3 extends over 14 amino acids. Looking up the rest from reference TRBV19 and TRBJ2-7 gives the full variable domain: DGGITQSPKYLFRKEGQNVTLSCEQNLNHDAMYWYRQDPGQGLRLIYYSQIVNDFQKGDIAEGYSVSREKKESFPLTVTSAQKNPTAFYLCASSIGQLYYEQYFGPGTRLTVT.

This clone was seen just once. This rearrangement joins TRBV27 to TRBJ2-3; 11 bases are shared with TRBD2. Unmatched junction bases numbered 4, after V lost 6 bases and J lost 5 bases. This CDR3 is built from 14 residues. From germline, CDR1 is MNHEY and CDR2 SMNVEV (reference sequence). CDR3 protein: CASRQLAGEDTQYF. The CDR3 nucleotides are TGTGCCAGCAGACAACTAGCGGGAGAAGATACGCAGTATTTT.